The present TCR beta chain was sequenced within a study of OX40 agonist ivuxolimab in advanced cancers. The wider study: Having had anti-PD-1, anti-PD-L1 or anti-CTLA-4 therapy before was allowed, and 40% to 45% had some.

Data came from immunoSEQ multiplex PCR; TCRdb stores just in-frame clones and leaves some out. The sample has approximately 100,000 clones; 70% to 90% are singletons. This CDR3 has 16 residues. Losses at the gene ends were 1 base for V and 7 bases for J; bases not matched to a gene: 5. Germline values: CDR1 SGHTA, CDR2 FQGNSA. The chain uses TRBV7-2 and TRBJ1-6; 9 bases line up with TRBD1. This clonotype was sampled from an adult with an advanced solid tumor such as melanoma, head and neck, liver or kidney cancer. The sequencing used CD4+ or CD8+ T cells sorted from blood, collected in a trial of the OX40 agonist ivuxolimab. CDR3 residues: CASSLVVGTGNSPLHF. The CDR3 DNA reads TGTGCCAGCAGCTTAGTCGTCGGGACAGGGAATTCACCCCTCCACTTT. Filled out from reference TRBV7-2 and TRBJ1-6, the complete variable domain reads GAGVSQSPSNKVTEKGKDVELRCDPISGHTALYWYRQSLGQGLEFLIYFQGNSAPDKSGLPSDRFSAERTGGSVSTLTIQRTQQEDSAVYLCASSLVVGTGNSPLHFGNGTRLTVT.